Listed below are T cell receptor beta chains from one sample, sequenced in a study of cytomegalovirus exposure and HLA in healthy donors. Using immunoSEQ multiplex PCR, the repertoire was profiled, and TCRdb retains in-frame clones only, with some absent. The sample comprises roughly 190,000 clones, roughly 80% of which are singletons, and less than 2% rests with the top ten. The specimen sequenced was PBMCs. The receptors shown here come from a woman between 18 and 29 years old in good health and CMV-seronegative. Both conserved end residues are part of each CDR3. Fields, in order: D gene, J gene, clone size, V gene, CDR3 DNA, CDR3 protein. A D gene is named only where the DNA matches it firmly. A clone size is listed for some rows: how often the clone was seen (once, few, many), or a class if it is expanded.

>.|TRBJ1-5|.|TRBV9
TGTGCCAGCAGCGTAAGCTCGGGGGATCAGCCCCAGCATTTT
CASSVSSGDQPQHF
>.|TRBJ2-3|.|TRBV12-2
TGTGCAAGTCGCGCCGGCGTGTTTAGCGGGAGAACAGATACGCAGTATTTT
CASRAGVFSGRTDTQYF
>.|TRBJ1-3|.|TRBV7-8
TGTGCCAGCAGCTCCGGACAAAACACCATATATTTT
CASSSGQNTIYF
>.|TRBJ2-3|.|TRBV4-2
TGTGCCAGCAGCCAGGCCACGGAGACAGATACGCAGTATTTT
CASSQATETDTQYF
>.|TRBJ2-7|.|TRBV29-1
TGCAGCGTTGTCAGGGGCCCCTACGAGCAGTACTTC
CSVVRGPYEQYF
>.|TRBJ1-2|.|TRBV25-1
TGTGCCAGCAGTGATTCTCCCCGCCTGAGTGGCTACACCTTC
CASSDSPRLSGYTF
>.|TRBJ1-3|.|TRBV29-1
TGCAGCGTTGAAGATCTAATAGCCGGAAACACCATATATTTT
CSVEDLIAGNTIYF
>TRBD2|TRBJ2-7|.|TRBV27
TGTGCCAGCAGTCGGGGGGTCGAGCAGTACTTC
CASSRGVEQYF
>.|TRBJ2-7|once|TRBV7-3
TGTGCCAGCAGCTTAGGGGCTAGCGTCGCCTACGAGCAGTACTTC
CASSLGASVAYEQYF
>.|TRBJ1-3|.|TRBV4-2
TGTGCCAGCAGCCAAGCGGGAGGGCTAAACTCTGGAAACACCATATATTTT
CASSQAGGLNSGNTIYF
>.|TRBJ1-5|.|TRBV5-1
TGCGCCAGCAGTCCGGACAGAAATCAGCCCCAGCATTTT
CASSPDRNQPQHF
>TRBD1|TRBJ1-2|.|TRBV2
TGTGCCAGCAGTGAGGAGGGGGCTGGCTATGGCTACACCTTC
CASSEEGAGYGYTF
>.|TRBJ1-6|.|TRBV5-5
TGTGCCAGCAGCTTGGCAGGGTATTCCTATAATTCACCCCTCCACTTT
CASSLAGYSYNSPLHF
>TRBD2|TRBJ2-2|few|TRBV30
TGTGCCTGGGACGGACTAGCGGGAGTCGGGGAGCTGTTTTTT
CAWDGLAGVGELFF
>TRBD2|TRBJ2-2|.|TRBV7-2
TGTGCCAGCAGAAGGACTAGCGGGTTGCGGGCCCCCAGCACCGGGGAGCTGTTTTTT
CASRRTSGLRAPSTGELFF
>TRBD1|TRBJ2-5|few|TRBV5-8
TGTGCCAGCAGCTTGCACCGCAGATTGACAGGGGGCGCGGAGACCCAGTACTTC
CASSLHRRLTGGAETQYF
>TRBD2|TRBJ2-7|.|TRBV5-1
TGCGCCAGCAGCTTAACTAGCGGGAGCACCTACGAGCAGTACTTC
CASSLTSGSTYEQYF
>.|TRBJ1-6|.|TRBV28
TGTGCCAGCAGTTTAGGGGGGAGGAGGAATTCACCCCTCCACTTT
CASSLGGRRNSPLHF
>TRBD2|TRBJ2-5|.|TRBV4-3
TGCGCCAGCAGCCCCAGACTAGCGGGAGGCCGGGAGACCCAGTACTTC
CASSPRLAGGRETQYF
>.|TRBJ2-7|.|TRBV21-1
TGTGCCAGCAGCAAAACAGTTTGGGGGGAGGGCCCTTTCTACGAGCAGTACTTC
CASSKTVWGEGPFYEQYF
>.|TRBJ2-1|.|TRBV14
TGTGCCAGCAGCCAATATGACCGGGAGTTCTTC
CASSQYDREFF
>.|TRBJ2-7|.|TRBV28
TGTGCCAGCAGTTTACCAGAGAGACAGCGCTCCTACGAGCAGTACTTC
CASSLPERQRSYEQYF
>TRBD2|TRBJ2-1|.|TRBV5-1
TGCGCCAGCACTTCGACTAGCGGCCAACCCCATTTTGAGCAGTTCTTC
CASTSTSGQPHFEQFF
>TRBD1|TRBJ2-2|.|TRBV10-1
TGCGCCACCGGTCAGCAGGGGGCTGGCGGGGAGCTGTTTTTT
CATGQQGAGGELFF
>.|TRBJ1-1|.|TRBV7-8
TGTGCCAGCAGCTTAAGTCCGACAGTTCCTGAAGCTTTCTTT
CASSLSPTVPEAFF
>TRBD1|TRBJ1-4|few|TRBV10-3
TGTGCCATCAGTGAAAAGGCCGGGACAGGGAACCAAAAACTGTTTTTT
CAISEKAGTGNQKLFF
>.|TRBJ1-5|.|TRBV30
TGTGCCTGGAGTGTTTCCGGACGGGGTCAGCCCCAGCATTTT
CAWSVSGRGQPQHF
>TRBD1|TRBJ1-5|.|TRBV18
TGTGCCAGCTCACTGATGACCGACAGGGTTGGCAATCAGCCCCAGCATTTT
CASSLMTDRVGNQPQHF
>TRBD2|TRBJ2-5|few|TRBV6-6
TGTGCCAGCAGTAGGACTAGCGATTGGGAGACCCAGTACTTC
CASSRTSDWETQYF
>.|TRBJ1-4|.|TRBV25-1
TGTGCCAGCCGTGGTCCGGGTGAAAAACTGTTTTTT
CASRGPGEKLFF
>.|TRBJ1-3|.|TRBV6-1
TGTGCCAGCAGTGAAAGCCAAGGGGTAGACACCATATATTTT
CASSESQGVDTIYF
>.|TRBJ1-6|.|TRBV9
TGTGCCAGCAGCGTAGCGATAGGGGAATCACCCCTCCACTTT
CASSVAIGESPLHF
>.|TRBJ2-7|.|TRBV7-8
TGTGCCAGCAGCTTAGTAGGCAGGTTCTACGAGCAGTACTTC
CASSLVGRFYEQYF
>.|TRBJ1-4|.|TRBV9
TGTGCCAGCACCCCCGGGTGGGCAACTAATGAAAAACTGTTTTTT
CASTPGWATNEKLFF